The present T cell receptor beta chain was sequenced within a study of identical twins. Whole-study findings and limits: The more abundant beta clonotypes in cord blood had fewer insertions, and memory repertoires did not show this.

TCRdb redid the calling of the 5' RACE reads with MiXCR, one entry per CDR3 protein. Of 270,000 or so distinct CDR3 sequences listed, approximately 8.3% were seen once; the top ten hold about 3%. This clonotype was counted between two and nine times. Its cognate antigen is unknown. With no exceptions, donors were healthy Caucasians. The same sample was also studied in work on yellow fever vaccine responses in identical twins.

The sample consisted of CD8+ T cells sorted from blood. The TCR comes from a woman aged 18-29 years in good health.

The CDR3, as DNA: TGTGCCAGCAGCTTTGGGGTAGGCCAGCCCCAGCATTTT. This translates into CASSFGVGQPQHF. The chain combines TRBV7-9 with TRBJ1-5; D remains unclear. Germline V gene lookup returns CDR1 SEHNR and CDR2 FQNEAQ (reference sequence). Trimming pared 3 bases from V and 7 bases from J, leaving 10 bases between. This CDR3 region has 13 residues.